This T cell receptor (beta chain) was observed in a study of blood T cells in healthy people across ages. Overall study results and limits: Diversity was higher, and naive CD4+ cells more numerous, in long-lived donors than in aged donors.

Comments on this clonotype: Its antigen remains unidentified.

This CDR3 comprises 17 residues. V was clipped by 0 bases and J by 6 bases, with 17 bases between them. Per germline, CDR1 LGHDT and CDR2 YNNKEL (reference sequence). Isolation yielded PBMCs, at least 7 million per sample, in every case. Then a second PCR, running roughly 6 to 12 cycles, was carried out with a sample-barcoded 5' primer and a J-beta primer mix. Through a template-switch adaptor with 12 random nucleotides, each cDNA molecule received a tag. TCRdb redid the calling of the 5' RACE reads with MiXCR, one entry per CDR3 protein. Of 650,000 to 1,000,000 distinct CDR3 sequences detected, roughly 34% appear once; the ten largest clones hold 10% to 15%.

This chain links TRBV3-1 with TRBJ2-2; the D is unclear. The sequence came from a man aged 18 to 30 in good health. Sample: blood. Here the CDR3 reads CASSQDSDPSFPGELFF. As DNA, the CDR3 is TGTGCCAGCAGCCAAGATAGTGATCCCTCCTTTCCCGGGGAGCTGTTTTTT.